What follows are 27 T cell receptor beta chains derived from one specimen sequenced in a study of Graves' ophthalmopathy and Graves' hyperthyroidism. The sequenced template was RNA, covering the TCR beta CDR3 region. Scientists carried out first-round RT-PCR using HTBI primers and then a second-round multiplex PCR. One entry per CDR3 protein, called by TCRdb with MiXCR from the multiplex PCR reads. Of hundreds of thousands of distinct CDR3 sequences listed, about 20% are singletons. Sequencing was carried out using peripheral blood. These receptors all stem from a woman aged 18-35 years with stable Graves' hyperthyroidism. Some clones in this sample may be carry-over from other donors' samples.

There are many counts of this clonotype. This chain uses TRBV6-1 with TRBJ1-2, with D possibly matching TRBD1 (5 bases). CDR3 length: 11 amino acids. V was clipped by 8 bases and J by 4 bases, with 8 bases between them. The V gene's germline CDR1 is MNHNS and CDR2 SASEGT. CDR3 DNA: TGTGCCAGCGGGGCGGGCTATGGCTACACCTTC. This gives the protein CASGAGYGYTF.

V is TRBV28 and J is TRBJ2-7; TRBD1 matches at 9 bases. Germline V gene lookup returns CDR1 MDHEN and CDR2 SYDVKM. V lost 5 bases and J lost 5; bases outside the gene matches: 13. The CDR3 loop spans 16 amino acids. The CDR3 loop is CASSPRDRVGKDEQYF. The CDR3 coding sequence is TGTGCCAGCAGTCCCCGGGACAGGGTAGGAAAGGACGAGCAGTACTTC.

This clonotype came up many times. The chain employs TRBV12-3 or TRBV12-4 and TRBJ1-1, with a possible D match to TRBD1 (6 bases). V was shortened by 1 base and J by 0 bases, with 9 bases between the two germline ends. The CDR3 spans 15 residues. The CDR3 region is CASSLEGGMNTEAFF. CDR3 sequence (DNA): TGTGCCAGCAGTTTAGAGGGGGGCATGAACACTGAAGCTTTCTTT.

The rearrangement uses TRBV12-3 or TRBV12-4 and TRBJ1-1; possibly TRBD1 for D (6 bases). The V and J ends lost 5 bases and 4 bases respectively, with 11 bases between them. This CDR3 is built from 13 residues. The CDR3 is CASSRQAFTEAFF. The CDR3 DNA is TGTGCCAGCAGTCGACAGGCTTTCACTGAAGCTTTCTTT.

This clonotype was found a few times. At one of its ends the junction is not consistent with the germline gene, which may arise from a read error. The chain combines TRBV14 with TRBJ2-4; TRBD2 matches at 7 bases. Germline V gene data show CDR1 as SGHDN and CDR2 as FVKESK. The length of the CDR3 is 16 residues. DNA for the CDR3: TGTGCCAGCAGCCAAGATCGGGGCGGGAGTGTGGACATTAAGTACTTC. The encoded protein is CASSQDRGGSVDIKYF.

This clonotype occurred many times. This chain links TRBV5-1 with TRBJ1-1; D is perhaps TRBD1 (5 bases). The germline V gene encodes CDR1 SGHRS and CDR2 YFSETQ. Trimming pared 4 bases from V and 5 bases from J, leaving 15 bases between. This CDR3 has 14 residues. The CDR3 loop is CASSIGHKGTEAFF. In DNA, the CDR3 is TGCGCCAGCAGCATCGGACACAAGGGGACTGAAGCTTTCTTT.

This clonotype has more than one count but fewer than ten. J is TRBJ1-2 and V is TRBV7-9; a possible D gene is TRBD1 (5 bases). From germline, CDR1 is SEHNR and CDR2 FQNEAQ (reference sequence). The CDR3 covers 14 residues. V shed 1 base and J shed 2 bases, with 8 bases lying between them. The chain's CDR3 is CASSLVGDNYGYTF. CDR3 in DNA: TGTGCCAGCAGCTTAGTTGGGGACAACTATGGCTACACCTTC.

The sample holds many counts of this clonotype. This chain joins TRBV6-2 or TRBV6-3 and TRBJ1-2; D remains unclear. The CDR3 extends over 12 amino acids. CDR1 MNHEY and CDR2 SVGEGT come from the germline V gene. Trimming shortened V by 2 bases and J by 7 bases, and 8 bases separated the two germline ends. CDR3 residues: CASSYGWSGYTF. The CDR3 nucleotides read TGTGCCAGCAGTTACGGGTGGAGTGGCTACACCTTC.

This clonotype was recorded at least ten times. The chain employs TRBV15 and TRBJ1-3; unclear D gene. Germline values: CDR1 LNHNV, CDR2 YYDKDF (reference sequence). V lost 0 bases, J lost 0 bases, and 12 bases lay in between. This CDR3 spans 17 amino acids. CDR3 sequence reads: CATSREALGNSGNTIYF. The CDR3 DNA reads TGTGCCACCAGCAGAGAGGCTCTGGGGAACTCTGGAAACACCATATATTTT.

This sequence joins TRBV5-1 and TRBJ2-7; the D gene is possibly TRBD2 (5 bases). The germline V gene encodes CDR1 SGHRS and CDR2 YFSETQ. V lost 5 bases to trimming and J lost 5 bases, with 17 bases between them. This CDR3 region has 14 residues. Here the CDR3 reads CASSFGLGNDEQYF. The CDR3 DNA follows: TGCGCCAGCAGTTTTGGACTCGGGAACGACGAGCAGTACTTC.

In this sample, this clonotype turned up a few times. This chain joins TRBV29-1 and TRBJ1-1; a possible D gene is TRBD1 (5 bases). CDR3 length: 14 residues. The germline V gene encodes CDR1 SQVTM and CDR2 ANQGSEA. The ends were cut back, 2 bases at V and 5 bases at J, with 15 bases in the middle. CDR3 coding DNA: TGCAGCGTTGAATACAGCCAGGGAGGTACTGAAGCTTTCTTT. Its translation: CSVEYSQGGTEAFF. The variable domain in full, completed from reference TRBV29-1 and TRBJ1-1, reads SAVISQKPSRDICQRGTSLTIQCQVDSQVTMMFWYRQQPGQSLTLIATANQGSEATYESGFVIDKFPISRPNLTFSTLTVSNMSPEDSSIYLCSVEYSQGGTEAFFGQGTRLTVV.

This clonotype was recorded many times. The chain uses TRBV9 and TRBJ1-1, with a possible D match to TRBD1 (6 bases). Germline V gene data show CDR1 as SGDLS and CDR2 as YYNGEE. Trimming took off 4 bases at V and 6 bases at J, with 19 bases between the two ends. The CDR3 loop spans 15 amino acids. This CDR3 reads CASSPPRTGGPEAFF. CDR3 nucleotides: TGTGCCAGCAGCCCTCCTCGGACTGGGGGCCCTGAAGCTTTCTTT.

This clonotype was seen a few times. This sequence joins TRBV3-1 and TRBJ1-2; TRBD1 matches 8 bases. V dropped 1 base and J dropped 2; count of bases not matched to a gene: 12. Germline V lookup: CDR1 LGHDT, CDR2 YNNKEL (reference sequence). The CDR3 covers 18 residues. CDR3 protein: CASSQGGANRGWNYGYTF. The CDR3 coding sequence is TGTGCCAGCAGCCAAGGCGGGGCAAACAGGGGGTGGAACTATGGCTACACCTTC.

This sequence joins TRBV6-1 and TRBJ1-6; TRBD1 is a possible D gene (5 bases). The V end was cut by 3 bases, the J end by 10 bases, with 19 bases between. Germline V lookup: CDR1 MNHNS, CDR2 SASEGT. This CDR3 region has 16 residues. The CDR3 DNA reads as TGTGCCAGCAGTGAGAAGGGGTTGGGCCCTCTGTCACCCCTCCACTTT. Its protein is CASSEKGLGPLSPLHF.

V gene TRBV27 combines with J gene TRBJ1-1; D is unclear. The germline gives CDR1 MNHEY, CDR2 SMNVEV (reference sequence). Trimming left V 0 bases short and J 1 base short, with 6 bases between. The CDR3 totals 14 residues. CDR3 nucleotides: TGTGCCAGCAGTTTATCTGAAGGGAACACTGAAGCTTTCTTT. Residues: CASSLSEGNTEAFF.

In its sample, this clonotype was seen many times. CDR3: CASSLEGLTGSSYEQYF. The CDR3 coding sequence is TGTGCCAGCAGCTTGGAAGGGCTGACAGGGAGCTCCTACGAGCAGTACTTC. This rearrangement joins TRBV5-6 to TRBJ2-7; 7 nucleotides line up with TRBD1. The CDR3 sequence is 17 residues long. J lost 0 bases, V lost 0 bases, and 9 bases had no gene match. CDR1 SGHDT and CDR2 YYEEEE come from the germline V gene.

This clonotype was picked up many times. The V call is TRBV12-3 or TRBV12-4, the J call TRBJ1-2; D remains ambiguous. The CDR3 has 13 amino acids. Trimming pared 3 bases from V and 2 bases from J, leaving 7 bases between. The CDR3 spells CASSFRRNYGYTF. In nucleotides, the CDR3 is TGTGCCAGCAGTTTTAGGAGAAACTATGGCTACACCTTC.

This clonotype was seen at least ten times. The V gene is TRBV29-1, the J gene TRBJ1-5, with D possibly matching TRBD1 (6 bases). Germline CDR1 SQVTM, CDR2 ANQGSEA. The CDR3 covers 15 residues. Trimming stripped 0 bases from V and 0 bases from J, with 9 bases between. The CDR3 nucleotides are TGCAGCGTTGAAGAGGAAGGGGGTAGCAATCAGCCCCAGCATTTT. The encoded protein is CSVEEEGGSNQPQHF.

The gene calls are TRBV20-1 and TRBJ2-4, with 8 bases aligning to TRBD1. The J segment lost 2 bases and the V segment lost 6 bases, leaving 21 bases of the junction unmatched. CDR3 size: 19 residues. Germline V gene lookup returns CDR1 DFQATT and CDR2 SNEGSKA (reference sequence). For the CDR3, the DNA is TGCAGTGCAAACAGCGGACAGGGATTCATGACCTTAACCAAAAACATTCAGTACTTC. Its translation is CSANSGQGFMTLTKNIQYF.

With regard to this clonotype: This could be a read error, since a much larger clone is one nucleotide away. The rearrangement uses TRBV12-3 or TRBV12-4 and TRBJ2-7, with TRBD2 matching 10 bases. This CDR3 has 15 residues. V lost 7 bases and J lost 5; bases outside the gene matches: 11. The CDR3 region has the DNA TGTGCCAGCATCCAATCAGCGGGAGGGCGCCACGAGCAGTACTTC. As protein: CASIQSAGGRHEQYF.

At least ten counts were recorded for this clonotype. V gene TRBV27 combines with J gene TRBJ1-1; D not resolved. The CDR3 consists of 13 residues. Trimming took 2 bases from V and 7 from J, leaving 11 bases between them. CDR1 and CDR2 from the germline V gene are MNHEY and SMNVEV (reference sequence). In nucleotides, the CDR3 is TGTGCCAGCAGTTTAAAGCCCCTAAGTGAAGCTTTCTTT. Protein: CASSLKPLSEAFF.

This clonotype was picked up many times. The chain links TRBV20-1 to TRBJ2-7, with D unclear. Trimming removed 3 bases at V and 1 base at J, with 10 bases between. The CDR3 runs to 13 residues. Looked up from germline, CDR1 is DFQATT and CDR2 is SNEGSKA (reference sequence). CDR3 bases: TGCAGTGCTAGCCTACTTGATTCCTACGAGCAGTACTTC. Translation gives CSASLLDSYEQYF.

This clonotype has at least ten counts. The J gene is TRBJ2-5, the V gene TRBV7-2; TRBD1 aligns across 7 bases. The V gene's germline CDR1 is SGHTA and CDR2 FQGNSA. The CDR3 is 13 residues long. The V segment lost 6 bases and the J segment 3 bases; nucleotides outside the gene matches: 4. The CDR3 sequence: CASRGTAEETQYF. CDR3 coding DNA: TGTGCCAGCAGGGGGACAGCTGAAGAGACCCAGTACTTC. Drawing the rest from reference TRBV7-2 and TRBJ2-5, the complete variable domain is GAGVSQSPSNKVTEKGKDVELRCDPISGHTALYWYRQSLGQGLEFLIYFQGNSAPDKSGLPSDRFSAERTGGSVSTLTIQRTQQEDSAVYLCASRGTAEETQYFGPGTRLLVL.

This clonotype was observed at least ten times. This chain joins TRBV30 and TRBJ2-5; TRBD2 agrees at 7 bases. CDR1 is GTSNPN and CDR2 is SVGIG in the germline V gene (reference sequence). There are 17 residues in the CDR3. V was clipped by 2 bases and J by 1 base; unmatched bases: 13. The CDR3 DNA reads TGTGCCTGGAGTTCCAAGTTCGGGGGAGGGACCCAAGAGACCCAGTACTTC. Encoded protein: CAWSSKFGGGTQETQYF.

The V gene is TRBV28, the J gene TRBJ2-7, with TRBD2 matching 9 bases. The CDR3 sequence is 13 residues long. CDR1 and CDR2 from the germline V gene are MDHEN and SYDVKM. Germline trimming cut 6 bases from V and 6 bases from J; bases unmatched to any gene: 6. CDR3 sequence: CASRLAGVGEQYF. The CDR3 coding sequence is TGTGCCAGCAGATTAGCGGGAGTAGGCGAGCAGTACTTC.

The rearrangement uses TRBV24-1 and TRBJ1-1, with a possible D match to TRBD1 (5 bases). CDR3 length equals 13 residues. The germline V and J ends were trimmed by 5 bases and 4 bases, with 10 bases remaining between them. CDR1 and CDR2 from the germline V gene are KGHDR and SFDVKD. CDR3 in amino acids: CATSGGESTEAFF. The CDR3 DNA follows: TGTGCCACCAGTGGAGGGGAGAGCACTGAAGCTTTCTTT.

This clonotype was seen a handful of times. CDR3 DNA: TGTGCCAGCAGCCAATCGGGTTGGACTGAAGCTTTCTTT. Amino acids: CASSQSGWTEAFF. The chain uses TRBV12-3 or TRBV12-4 and TRBJ1-1; D is unresolved. The CDR3 sequence is 13 residues long. Trimming cost V 6 bases and J 5 bases, with 13 bases left between them.